This TCR beta chain stems from a study of human CD8 memory T cell subsets. Construction of TCR beta libraries was accomplished by means of UMI-labeled 5' RACE. TCRdb reprocessed the 5' RACE reads; each CDR3 protein has one entry and no DNA is given. The sample table includes about 10,000 distinct CDR3 sequences. CDR3 length: 17 residues. CDR1 and CDR2 (germline): SQVTM, ANQGSEA. This clonotype is deemed medium-sized by its frequency. The TCR sequence derives from a human donor in good health. Input material: CD8+ stem-like memory T cells (TSCM and TCM) sorted from PBMCs. Described subset: stem-like memory CD8 T cells (TSTEM), CCR7+ PD-1- TIGIT-. This chain connects TRBV29-1 to TRBJ2-7; the TRBD1 assignment by TCRdb is unverifiable without DNA. The CDR3: CSVEYLDQGTVTNEQYF.